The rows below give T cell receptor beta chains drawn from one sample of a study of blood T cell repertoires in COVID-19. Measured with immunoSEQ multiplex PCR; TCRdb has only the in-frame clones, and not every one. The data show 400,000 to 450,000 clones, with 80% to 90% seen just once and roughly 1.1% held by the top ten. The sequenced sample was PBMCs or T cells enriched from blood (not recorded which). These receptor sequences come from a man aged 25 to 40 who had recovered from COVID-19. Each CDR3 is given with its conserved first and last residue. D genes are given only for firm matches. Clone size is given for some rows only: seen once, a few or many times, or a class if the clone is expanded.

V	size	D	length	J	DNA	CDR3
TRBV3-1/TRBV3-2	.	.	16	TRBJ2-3	TGTGCCAGCAGCCAAGTCAGCGGAGCAAGCACAGATACGCAGTATTTT	CASSQVSGASTDTQYF
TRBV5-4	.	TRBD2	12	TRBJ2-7	TGTGCCAGCCGAGGACTAGGTCCCGAGCAGTACTTC	CASRGLGPEQYF
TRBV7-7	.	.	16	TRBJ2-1	TGTGCTAGCAGCCGGGACATTCCGGATTCATACAATGAGCAGTTCTTC	CASSRDIPDSYNEQFF
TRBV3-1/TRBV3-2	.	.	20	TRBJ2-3	TGTGCCAGCAGTCGAGGGCGACGGGGGGCGCTGATGGGGCAAGCAGATACGCAGTATTTT	CASSRGRRGALMGQADTQYF
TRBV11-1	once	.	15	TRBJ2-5	TGTGCCAGCAGCTTAGTAACTGGGGGGAGAGAGACCCAGTACTTC	CASSLVTGGRETQYF
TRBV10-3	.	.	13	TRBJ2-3	TGTGCCATCAGTGACATGGAGGGAGATACGCAGTATTTT	CAISDMEGDTQYF
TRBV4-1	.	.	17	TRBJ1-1	TGCGCCAGCAGCCAAGCTAGAAGCCGGTCGGGGAACACTGAAGCTTTCTTT	CASSQARSRSGNTEAFF
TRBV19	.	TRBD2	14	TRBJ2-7	TGTGCCAGTAGTATAGTAGCGGGAGAATACGAGCAGTACTTC	CASSIVAGEYEQYF
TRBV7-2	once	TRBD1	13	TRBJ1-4	TGTGCCAGCAGCCCTAGACAGGGCGCAAAACTGTTTTTT	CASSPRQGAKLFF
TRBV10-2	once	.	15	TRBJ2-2	TGCGCCACGGTTAGCGGAGCTGCGAACACCGGGGAGCTGTTTTTT	CATVSGAANTGELFF
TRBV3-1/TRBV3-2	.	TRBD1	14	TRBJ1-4	TGTGCCAGCAGCCACCGGGACAGGGTGGGAGTTGTGTTTTTT	CASSHRDRVGVVFF
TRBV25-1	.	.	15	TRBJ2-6	TGTGCCACAAGGGGACACGGGGCTGGGGCCAACGTCCTGACTTTC	CATRGHGAGANVLTF
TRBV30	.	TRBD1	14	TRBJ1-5	TGTGCCTGGAGTGGGACAGGGGGTCATCAGCCCCAGCATTTT	CAWSGTGGHQPQHF
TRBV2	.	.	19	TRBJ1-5	TGTGCCAGCAGTGAAGCCGGAGTTCAGGGAATTTTTAGCAATCAGCCCCAGCATTTT	CASSEAGVQGIFSNQPQHF
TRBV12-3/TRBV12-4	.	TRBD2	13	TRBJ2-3	TGTGCCAGCAGGGTTAGCGGGAGTGATACGCAGTATTTT	CASRVSGSDTQYF
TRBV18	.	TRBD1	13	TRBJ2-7	TGTGCCAGCTCACCCGGGACAGACCTCGAGCAGTACTTC	CASSPGTDLEQYF
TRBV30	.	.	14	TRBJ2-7	TGTGCCTGGAGTGTGGGGCAGGGGTTCTACGAGCAGTACTTC	CAWSVGQGFYEQYF
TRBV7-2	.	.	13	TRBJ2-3	TGTGCCAGCAGCCGAAGCACTACAGATACGCAGTATTTT	CASSRSTTDTQYF
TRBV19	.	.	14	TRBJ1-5	TGTGCCAGTAGCAAGGGGCAGGGGCGTCAGCCCCAGCATTTT	CASSKGQGRQPQHF
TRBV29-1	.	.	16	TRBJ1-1	TGCAGCGTTAACTTGCAAAGAGCCGACATGAACACTGAAGCTTTCTTT	CSVNLQRADMNTEAFF
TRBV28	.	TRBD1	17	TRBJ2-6	TGTGCCAGCAGTGCGGACAGGAAGAGCTCTGGGGCCAACGTCCTGACTTTC	CASSADRKSSGANVLTF
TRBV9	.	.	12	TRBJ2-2	TGTGCCAGCAGCGTTCGTCTCGGGGAGCTGTTTTTT	CASSVRLGELFF
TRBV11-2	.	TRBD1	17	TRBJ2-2	TGTGCCAGCAGCTCGGTGTGGGACAGCAAACCTACCGGGGAGCTGTTTTTT	CASSSVWDSKPTGELFF
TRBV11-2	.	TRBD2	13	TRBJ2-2	TGTGCCAGCAGCAATAGCGGGACCGGGGAGCTGTTTTTT	CASSNSGTGELFF
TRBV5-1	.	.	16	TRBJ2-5	TGCGCCAGCACGAACGTAAGGGCTTCCCGGGGGGAGACCCAGTACTTC	CASTNVRASRGETQYF
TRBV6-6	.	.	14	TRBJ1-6	TGTGCCAGCAGTTACCTCGAGGAGAGTTCACCCCTCCACTTT	CASSYLEESSPLHF
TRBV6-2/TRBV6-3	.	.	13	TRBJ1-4	TGTGCCAGCAGTCGTCGGACTAATGAAAAACTGTTTTTT	CASSRRTNEKLFF
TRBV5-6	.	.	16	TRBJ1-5	TGTGCCAGCAGCTTGGTGTCCAGGGGCAGCAATCAGCCCCAGCATTTT	CASSLVSRGSNQPQHF
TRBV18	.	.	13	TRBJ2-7	TGTGCCAGCTCACCCAGGCATTCCTACGAGCAGTACTTC	CASSPRHSYEQYF
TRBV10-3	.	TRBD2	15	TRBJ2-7	TGTGCCACGGGCAGAGAAACTAGCGGAACCTACGAGCAGTACTTC	CATGRETSGTYEQYF
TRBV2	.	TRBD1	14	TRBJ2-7	TGTGCCAGCATTGCACAGGGGATCTCCCACGAGCAGTACTTC	CASIAQGISHEQYF
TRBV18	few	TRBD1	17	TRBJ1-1	TGTGCCAGCTCACTGGGGACAGTGGGGACAGTGGGCACTGAAGCTTTCTTT	CASSLGTVGTVGTEAFF
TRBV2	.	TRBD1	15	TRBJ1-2	TGTGCCAGCTATGAAAGAAGGACAGGGGACTATGGCTACACCTTC	CASYERRTGDYGYTF
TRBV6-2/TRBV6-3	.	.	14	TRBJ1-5	TGTGCCAGCAGTTTCGAGTATAGCAATCAGCCCCAGCATTTT	CASSFEYSNQPQHF
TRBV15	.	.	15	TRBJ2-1	TGTGCCACCAGCAGAGGTAGTAGCGACTACAATGAGCAGTTCTTC	CATSRGSSDYNEQFF
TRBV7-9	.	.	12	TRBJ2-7	TGTGCCACCCAGGAGAGCGGCCCCGAGCAGTACTTC	CATQESGPEQYF
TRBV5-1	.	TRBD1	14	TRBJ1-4	TGCGCCAGCAGCACCGGGACAGCGGATGAAAAACTGTTTTTT	CASSTGTADEKLFF
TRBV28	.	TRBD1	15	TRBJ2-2	TGTGCCAGCCGAACCGGGACAGCGAACACCGGGGAGCTGTTTTTT	CASRTGTANTGELFF
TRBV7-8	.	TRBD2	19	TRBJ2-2	TGTGCCAGCAGCCCATACCGGCTAGCGGGAGCGGTGGGGACCGGGGAGCTGTTTTTT	CASSPYRLAGAVGTGELFF
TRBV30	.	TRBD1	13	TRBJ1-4	TGTGCCTTCCAGGGACAGCCAAATGAAAAACTGTTTTTT	CAFQGQPNEKLFF